This T cell receptor (beta chain) stems from a study of neurological immune-mediated disorders. With 1 base removed from V and 6 bases from J, the gap between germline ends came to 2 bases. There are 11 residues in the CDR3. TCRdb analysed the 5' RACE reads with MiXCR anew, one entry per CDR3 protein. This sample has about 39,000 distinct CDR3 sequences; approximately 7.2% occur once, and the top ten carry around 6%. This clonotype has at least ten counts. The receptor was derived from a man over 45 in good health. The gene calls are TRBV12-3 or TRBV12-4 and TRBJ2-3; no clear D. Sample: CD4+ T cells from blood. CDR3 nucleotide sequence: TGTGCCAGCAGTTTAGAGGATACGCAGTATTTT. Its translation is CASSLEDTQYF.